This record covers a single T cell receptor beta chain. As yet, its antigen is unknown. This sample is drawn from a study of T-cell memory formation after mild COVID-19. Overall study context: TCR clusters were largely donor specific.

Points from the study as a whole: Later expanders leaned CD4+, whereas day 15 to 85 contracting clones were balanced CD4/CD8. Day 37-peaking second-wave clones had unconfirmed SARS-CoV-2 specificity.

After 5'RACE with constant-segment primers, TCR alpha and TCR beta cDNA libraries carrying sample barcodes and UMIs were obtained. MiXCR, run by TCRdb on the 5' RACE reads, gives a single entry per CDR3 protein. The sample lists approximately 400,000 distinct CDR3 sequences, about 24% occurring once. The origin of this receptor is an adult woman who had mild COVID-19 (a few samples of this study predate the infection). Cell type and time point are not known. The specimen was PBMCs or a T cell subset sorted from them (not recorded which).

CDR3 nucleotides: TGTGCCAGCAGCCCGGGGGTAGCGCATTCCTACGAGCAGTACTTC. This gives the protein CASSPGVAHSYEQYF. J is TRBJ2-7 and V is TRBV12-3 or TRBV12-4; a possible D gene is TRBD2 (6 bases). This CDR3 is built from 15 residues. V dropped 6 bases and J dropped 1 base, with 16 bases sitting between them.